The 14 T cell receptor beta chains reported below all come from one sample, sequenced in a study of T cells in Graves' hyperthyroidism and ophthalmopathy. Amplification targeted TCR beta CDR3 regions from RNA transcripts. The study used the HTBI primer set for a first-round RT-PCR of the TCR CDR3. In TCRdb, the multiplex PCR reads were re-called with MiXCR into one record per CDR3 protein. The sample shows a few hundred thousand distinct CDR3 sequences, about 16% of them seen only once. The material sequenced was blood. Receptors were obtained from a woman in her twenties or thirties with Graves' ophthalmopathy.

This sequence joins TRBV28 and TRBJ2-1; D unresolved. CDR3 length: 14 residues. Per germline, CDR1 MDHEN and CDR2 SYDVKM. V was clipped by 5 bases and J by 3 bases, with 11 bases between them. CDR3 sequence reads: CASSVLTNYNEQFF. The DNA of the CDR3 is TGTGCCAGCAGTGTATTGACAAACTACAATGAGCAGTTCTTC.

This clonotype was seen many times. The chain links TRBV2 to TRBJ1-5; TRBD1 aligns across 9 bases. With 3 bases clipped from V and 2 bases from J, the junction kept 8 bases outside the gene matches. This CDR3 region has 17 residues. Germline loops: CDR1 SNHLY, CDR2 FYNNEI. Here the CDR3 DNA reads TGTGCCAGCAGTGATTGGCCAAGGACAGGGGGCAATCAGCCCCAGCATTTT. This codes for CASSDWPRTGGNQPQHF.

There are many counts of this clonotype. V is TRBV7-2 and J is TRBJ2-3; D might be TRBD2 (6 bases). The germline V gene encodes CDR1 SGHTA and CDR2 FQGNSA. CDR3 length: 17 residues. The V gene lost 1 base and the J gene lost 5 bases, with 19 bases spanning the gap. The DNA of the CDR3 is TGTGCCAGCAGCTTAGTAGCGGATGGGGCGCCGGGAGATACGCAGTATTTT. Translating gives CASSLVADGAPGDTQYF. The variable domain in full, with the rest retrieved from reference TRBV7-2 and TRBJ2-3, is GAGVSQSPSNKVTEKGKDVELRCDPISGHTALYWYRQSLGQGLEFLIYFQGNSAPDKSGLPSDRFSAERTGGSVSTLTIQRTQQEDSAVYLCASSLVADGAPGDTQYFGPGTRLTVL.

The chain combines TRBV6-2 or TRBV6-3 with TRBJ2-2; tentative D call: TRBD2 (6 bases). V gave up 8 bases and J gave up 4 bases, with 11 bases separating them. The CDR3 has 13 residues. The germline gives CDR1 MNHEY, CDR2 SVGEGT. The CDR3 bases are TGTGCCAGCTCTGGACTAATCACCGGGGAGCTGTTTTTT. It yields the protein CASSGLITGELFF.

This clonotype was seen many times. The chain combines TRBV28 with TRBJ2-7; 7 nucleotides align to TRBD1. CDR3 size: 13 residues. V trimming: 7 bases; J trimming: 2 bases; junction bases outside the gene matches: 5. CDR1 and CDR2 (germline): MDHEN, SYDVKM. The CDR3 nucleotides read TGTGCCAGCACGTCGACAGGGCCCTACGAGCAGTACTTC. Its protein is CASTSTGPYEQYF.

This clonotype was observed at least ten times. V and J are TRBV6-2 or TRBV6-3 and TRBJ2-3, with TRBD2 identical over 7 bases. The ends lost 4 bases at V and 3 bases at J; junction bases unmatched: 7. Germline CDR1 MNHEY, CDR2 SVGEGT. This CDR3 contains 15 residues. CDR3 nucleotide sequence: TGTGCCAGCAGTTTTGCGGCGGGAGAAACAGATACGCAGTATTTT. Encoded protein: CASSFAAGETDTQYF.

This clonotype has just a few counts. The chain recombines TRBV4-1 with TRBJ2-1; 9 bases line up with TRBD2. This CDR3 has 15 amino acids. The ends lost 4 bases at V and 10 bases at J; junction bases unmatched: 11. CDR1 is MGHRA, CDR2 YSYEKL, per germline. DNA of the CDR3: TGCGCCAGCAGCCCGGGCGGACTAGCGTTGGACGAGCAGTTCTTC. It codes for CASSPGGLALDEQFF.

There are many counts of this clonotype. CDR3 DNA sequence: TGTGCCAGCAGCCCGACCGGGACAGGGAATCGCGAGCAGTACTTC. As protein: CASSPTGTGNREQYF. The chain recombines TRBV5-5 with TRBJ2-7; the match to TRBD1 covers 9 bases. Trimming took 4 bases from V and 6 from J; bases not matched to a gene: 11. In germline, CDR1 is SGHKS, CDR2 YYEKEE (reference sequence). The CDR3 has 15 residues.

Many counts were recorded for this clonotype. The V gene is TRBV9, the J gene TRBJ2-7; 9 positions agree with TRBD1. This CDR3 is 17 amino acids long. V shed 1 base and J 4 bases; nucleotides not matched to a gene: 12. Germline V gives CDR1 SGDLS, CDR2 YYNGEE. The CDR3 loop reads CASSVQGGTGPTYEQYF. CDR3 nucleotides: TGTGCCAGCAGCGTACAAGGGGGGACAGGGCCAACGTACGAGCAGTACTTC.

In this sample, this clonotype turned up a few times. This chain links TRBV7-9 with TRBJ1-4; D perhaps matches TRBD1 (5 bases). In germline, CDR1 is SEHNR, CDR2 FQNEAQ (reference sequence). V was clipped by 5 bases and J by 8 bases, with 12 bases between them. CDR3 length: 13 residues. CDR3 sequence reads: CASSTRVLEKLFF. CDR3 nucleotide sequence: TGTGCCAGCAGCACCAGGGTTTTGGAAAAACTGTTTTTT.

The chain combines TRBV6-2 or TRBV6-3 with TRBJ2-7; tentatively, D is TRBD1 (6 bases). This CDR3 is 12 amino acids long. Germline-derived CDR1 and CDR2 are MNHEY and SVGEGT. The ends were cut back, 6 bases at V and 4 bases at J, with 10 bases in the middle. This chain's CDR3 is CASSHQGYEQYF. CDR3 bases: TGTGCCAGCAGCCATCAGGGGTACGAGCAGTACTTC.

On this clonotype: A much more abundant neighbour one base away suggests this may be a read error. The chain couples TRBV28 to TRBJ1-1, with a tentative D call TRBD1 (5 bases). Germline assignment: CDR1 MDHEN and CDR2 SYDVKM. The CDR3 runs to 13 residues. The CDR3 bases are TGTACCAGCAGTTCCCAGGGATACACTGAAGCTTTCTTT. Translation gives CTSSSQGYTEAFF.

This clonotype was recorded at least ten times. This chain uses TRBV11-2 with TRBJ2-1; D ambiguous. The CDR3 sequence is 15 residues long. Germline CDR1 and CDR2: SGHAT and FQNNGV. V lost 4 bases and J 0 bases, leaving 10 bases between the germline ends. CDR3: CASSSSPSSYNEQFF. CDR3 coding DNA: TGTGCCAGCAGCTCCAGCCCGAGCTCCTACAATGAGCAGTTCTTC.

The table lists this clonotype with a count of one. This may be a read error: a much more frequent sequence differs by one nucleotide. The chain is built from TRBV30 and TRBJ2-3; the D is unclear. Germline values: CDR1 GTSNPN, CDR2 SVGIG (reference sequence). CDR3 length equals 12 residues. V lost 2 bases and J lost 1, with 4 bases in between. CDR3 coding DNA: TGTGCCTGGAGTAGCGGCACAGATACGCAGTATTTT. Translated: CAWSSGTDTQYF.